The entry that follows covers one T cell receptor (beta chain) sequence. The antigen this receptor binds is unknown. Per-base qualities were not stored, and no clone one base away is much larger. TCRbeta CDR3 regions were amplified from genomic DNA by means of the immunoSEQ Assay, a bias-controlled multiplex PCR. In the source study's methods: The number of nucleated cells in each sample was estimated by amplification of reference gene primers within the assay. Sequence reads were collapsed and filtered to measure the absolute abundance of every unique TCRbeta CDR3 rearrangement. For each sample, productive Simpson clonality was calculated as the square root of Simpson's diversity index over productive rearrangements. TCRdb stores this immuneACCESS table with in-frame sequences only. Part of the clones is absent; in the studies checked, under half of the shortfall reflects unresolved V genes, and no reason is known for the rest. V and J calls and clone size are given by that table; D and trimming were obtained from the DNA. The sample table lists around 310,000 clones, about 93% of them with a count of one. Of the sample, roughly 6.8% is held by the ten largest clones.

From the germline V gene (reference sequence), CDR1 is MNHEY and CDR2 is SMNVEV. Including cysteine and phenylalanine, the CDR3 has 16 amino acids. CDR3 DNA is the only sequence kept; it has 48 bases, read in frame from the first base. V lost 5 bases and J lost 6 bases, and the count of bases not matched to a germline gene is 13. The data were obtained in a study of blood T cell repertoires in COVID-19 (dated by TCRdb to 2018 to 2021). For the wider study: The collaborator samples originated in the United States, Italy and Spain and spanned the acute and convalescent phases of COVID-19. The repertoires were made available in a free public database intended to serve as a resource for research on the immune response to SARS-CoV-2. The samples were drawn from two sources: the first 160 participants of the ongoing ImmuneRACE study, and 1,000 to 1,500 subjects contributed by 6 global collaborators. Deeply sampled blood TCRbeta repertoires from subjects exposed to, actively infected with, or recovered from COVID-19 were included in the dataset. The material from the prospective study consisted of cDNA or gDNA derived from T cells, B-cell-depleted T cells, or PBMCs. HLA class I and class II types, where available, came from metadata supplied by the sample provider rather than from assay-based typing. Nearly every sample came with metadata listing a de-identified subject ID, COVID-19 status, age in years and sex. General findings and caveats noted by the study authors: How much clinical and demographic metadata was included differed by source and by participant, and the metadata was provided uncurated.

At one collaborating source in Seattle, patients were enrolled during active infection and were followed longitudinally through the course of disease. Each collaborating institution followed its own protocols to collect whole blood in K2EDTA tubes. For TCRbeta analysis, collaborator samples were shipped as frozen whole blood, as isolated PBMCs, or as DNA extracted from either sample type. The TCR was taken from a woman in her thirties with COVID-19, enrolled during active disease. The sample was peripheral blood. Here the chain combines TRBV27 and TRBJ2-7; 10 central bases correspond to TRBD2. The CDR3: CASSPSGRAEFGEQYF. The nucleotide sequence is TGTGCCAGCAGTCCGAGCGGGAGGGCCGAGTTTGGCGAGCAGTACTTC.